These 5 T cell receptor beta chains came from one sample sequenced in a study of long-term antiretroviral therapy in people with HIV. It was version v3.0 of the immunoSEQ assay that was run at survey level. Generated by immunoSEQ multiplex PCR, the TCRdb table keeps only in-frame clones and is missing some. Among approximately 17,000 clones, 76% were seen once, and the ten largest hold approximately 16%. This sample comprised unsorted PBMCs, obtained roughly 2.5 years before starting antiretroviral therapy. The receptors come from a woman aged 50 to 60 with HIV.

The CDR3 DNA reads TGTGCCTGGAACCTGGGACTATACACGTACAATGAGCAGTTCTTC. Translating it yields CAWNLGLYTYNEQFF. The chain has TRBV30 and TRBJ2-1; TRBD2 aligns across 7 bases. CDR3 length equals 15 residues. The V gene end was trimmed by 4 bases and the J gene end by 4 bases; junction bases not matched to a gene: 10. Germline CDR1 and CDR2: GTSNPN and SVGIG (reference sequence).

The chain links TRBV5-1 to TRBJ1-1; no reliable D call. Germline-derived CDR1 and CDR2 are SGHRS and YFSETQ. Trimming removed 5 bases from V and 4 bases from J, with 15 bases in between. This CDR3 spans 14 amino acids. The CDR3 loop is CASSPTPLGTEAFF. CDR3 nucleotide sequence: TGCGCCAGCAGTCCCACACCCCTGGGCACTGAAGCTTTCTTT.

V and J are TRBV7-7 and TRBJ2-7; D is possibly TRBD2 (5 bases). CDR1 and CDR2 from the germline V gene are SSHAT and FNYEAQ (reference sequence). The CDR3 extends over 14 amino acids. V was cut by 3 bases and J by 4 bases, with 13 bases left in between. CDR3 in amino acids: CASSLGGSGYEQYV. The CDR3 nucleotides are TGTGCCAGCAGCTTGGGCGGATCGGGGTACGAGCAGTACGTC.

The chain carries TRBV14 and TRBJ2-5; possible D gene TRBD1, 6 bases. With 4 bases removed from V and 5 bases from J, the gap between germline ends came to 8 bases. This CDR3 comprises 12 residues. CDR1 and CDR2 (germline): SGHDN, FVKESK. Here the CDR3 DNA reads TGTGCCAGCAGCCGGGGGCATGAGACCCAGTACTTC. Translated, it gives CASSRGHETQYF.

The chain couples TRBV27 to TRBJ2-7; 9 nucleotides align to TRBD1. The CDR3 runs to 14 residues. V was pared by 5 bases and J by 3 bases, with 5 bases of the junction left unmatched. Germline assignment: CDR1 MNHEY and CDR2 SMNVEV (reference sequence). CDR3 protein: CASSPATGGYEQYF. The CDR3 DNA sequence: TGTGCCAGCAGTCCCGCGACAGGGGGCTACGAGCAGTACTTC.